Here is one TCR beta chain with its context. The target antigen is unknown. Pools of viral peptides were used by the ViraFEST assay to expand antigen-specific CD4+ T cells ahead of sequencing. CD4+ T cell isolation took place after 10 days of culture. Wells containing approximately 2 million PBMC each were cultured with 10 IU/ml IL-2 and approximately 10 ug/ml peptides. This specimen comes from a study of vaccination effects on CD4 cells after COVID-19. Here immunoSEQ multiplex PCR was the method, and the copy in TCRdb shows in-frame clones only, minus some. The repertoire holds approximately 82,000 clones, with about 70% as singletons. CDR1 and CDR2 (germline): LGHDT, YNNKEL (reference sequence). The CDR3 sequence is 16 residues long. V dropped 0 bases and J dropped 1 base, with 9 bases sitting between them.

The chain links TRBV3-1 (or the pseudogene TRBV3-2) to TRBJ2-2; D is perhaps TRBD1 (5 bases). This specimen consisted of CD4+ T cells from PBMCs cultured with HCoV-229E spike peptides, obtained before COVID-19 vaccination. The clonotype was recovered from a human donor who received a COVID-19 vaccine. Here the CDR3 reads CASSQEMGQNTGELFF. DNA of the CDR3: TGTGCCAGCAGCCAAGAAATGGGGCAGAACACCGGGGAGCTGTTTTTT.